These 28 T cell receptor beta chains were all obtained from the same sample, sequenced in a study of cytomegalovirus exposure and HLA in healthy donors. The primer mix had 60 Vbeta and 13 Jbeta primers. Some clones are missing from TCRdb's copy, which holds only in-frame ones; the method was immunoSEQ multiplex PCR. Here the sample spans about 110,000 clones, under 85% being singletons. Specimen: PBMCs. These TCRs come from a woman aged 45-65 years in good health and CMV-seropositive.

The rearrangement links TRBV7-2 to TRBJ1-5, with D maybe TRBD1 (5 bases). With 3 bases removed from V and 4 bases from J, the gap between germline ends came to 10 bases. The CDR3 covers 14 residues. The V gene's germline CDR1 is SGHTA and CDR2 FQGNSA. As DNA, the CDR3 is TGTGCCAGCAGCTTGGGGGGAGGTAATCAGCCCCAGCATTTT. It codes for CASSLGGGNQPQHF.

V and J are TRBV13 and TRBJ2-3; D call uncertain. V was clipped by 1 base and J by 5 bases, with 7 bases between them. Germline V gives CDR1 PRHDT, CDR2 FYEKMQ (reference sequence). The CDR3 totals 13 residues. CDR3 DNA: TGTGCCAGCAGCTTAGACCGTAGAGATACGCAGTATTTT. It translates to CASSLDRRDTQYF. Variable domain in full (rest from reference TRBV13 and TRBJ2-3): AAGVIQSPRHLIKEKRETATLKCYPIPRHDTVYWYQQGPGQDPQFLISFYEKMQSDKGSIPDRFSAQQFSDYHSELNMSSLELGDSALYFCASSLDRRDTQYFGPGTRLTVL.

This clone occurred a few times. The chain is built from TRBV4-3 and TRBJ2-1; 10 bases are shared with TRBD1. Germline V gene sequence: CDR1 LGHNA, CDR2 YSLEER. The V gene end was trimmed by 4 bases and the J gene end by 5 bases; junction bases not matched to a gene: 5. This CDR3 has 15 amino acids. The CDR3, as DNA: TGCGCCAGCAGCCCAGACAGGGGGCGCAACAATGAGCAGTTCTTC. As protein: CASSPDRGRNNEQFF.

The chain couples TRBV7-2 to TRBJ2-5; 11 bases agree with TRBD1. Germline values: CDR1 SGHTA, CDR2 FQGNSA. This CDR3 region has 14 residues. The junction had 4 bases not matched to a gene; V was cut back by 5 bases and J by 5 bases. The CDR3, as DNA: TGTGCCAGCAGCCAGGGACAGGGGGTGGAGACCCAGTACTTC. Amino acids: CASSQGQGVETQYF.

This clone was seen a few times. The chain couples TRBV5-5 to TRBJ2-1; 12 bases align to TRBD2. Germline V gene data show CDR1 as SGHKS and CDR2 as YYEKEE (reference sequence). The CDR3 totals 15 residues. The junction had 3 bases not matched to a gene; V was cut back by 5 bases and J by 3 bases. CDR3 residues: CASRTTSGSYNEQFF. The CDR3 DNA sequence: TGTGCCAGCAGGACGACTAGCGGGAGCTACAATGAGCAGTTCTTC.

The genes are TRBV4-1 and TRBJ1-5, with 9 bases aligning to TRBD1. Looked up from germline, CDR1 is MGHRA and CDR2 is YSYEKL. The CDR3 is made up of 16 amino acids. V lost 1 base and J lost 3; bases outside the gene matches: 4. The CDR3 is CASSQGGQGPNQPQHF. For the CDR3, the DNA is TGCGCCAGCAGCCAAGGGGGACAGGGACCCAATCAGCCCCAGCATTTT.

A remark on this clone: One junction end disagrees with the germline gene, perhaps due to a read error. The chain combines TRBV5-4 with TRBJ2-5, with D possibly TRBD2 on 7 matching bases. The CDR3 contains 14 residues. The germline gives CDR1 SGHNT, CDR2 YYREEE (reference sequence). The CDR3 DNA reads as TGTGCCGGCAGCGGGGAGAGGGGGGGGGAGACCCAGTACTTC. Its protein is CAGSGERGGETQYF. The full variable domain, with the rest looked up from reference TRBV5-4 and TRBJ2-5, is ETGVTQSPTHLIKTRGQQVTLRCSSQSGHNTVSWYQQALGQGPQFIFQYYREEENGRGNFPPRFSGLQFPNYSSELNVNALELDDSALYLCAGSGERGGETQYFGPGTRLLVL.

This chain connects TRBV27 to TRBJ2-3; TRBD1 matches 12 bases. The CDR3 runs 17 residues. Trimming removed 7 bases from V and 0 bases from J; junction bases left unmatched: 8. Germline CDR1 reads MNHEY; CDR2 reads SMNVEV (reference sequence). This CDR3 reads CASKRDRGRPSTDTQYF. Here the CDR3 DNA reads TGTGCCAGCAAGAGGGACAGGGGGCGACCTAGCACAGATACGCAGTATTTT.

J is TRBJ1-5 and V is TRBV27; unclear D gene. Germline assignment: CDR1 MNHEY and CDR2 SMNVEV (reference sequence). The CDR3 is 13 amino acids. V was pared by 5 bases and J by 6 bases, with 11 bases between. Here the CDR3 reads CASSRHSLQPQHF. CDR3 bases: TGTGCCAGCAGTCGTCACAGCCTTCAGCCCCAGCATTTT.

On this clone: The junction does not match germline at one end; this may be a read error. This chain joins TRBV7-6 and TRBJ2-5, with 7 bases matching TRBD1. This CDR3 has 12 amino acids. CDR1 and CDR2 from the germline V gene are SGHVS and FNYEAQ. CDR3 residues: CASSFPGQPLDF. The CDR3 DNA follows: TGTGCCAGCAGCTTCCCGGGACAGCCTTTGGACTTC.

This chain joins TRBV27 and TRBJ1-1; 7 bases match TRBD1. This CDR3 has 14 residues. Trimming removed 6 bases from V and 6 bases from J; junction bases left unmatched: 10. Germline CDR1 MNHEY, CDR2 SMNVEV (reference sequence). The CDR3 DNA sequence: TGTGCCAGCAGCCCCAGGGGGAGTAACTCTGAAGCTTTCTTT. Amino acids: CASSPRGSNSEAFF.

The genes are TRBV7-3 and TRBJ2-2, with a possible D match to TRBD2 (7 bases). V lost 0 bases to trimming and J lost 1 base, with 9 bases between them. CDR1 and CDR2 (germline): SGHTA, FQGTGA. The CDR3 covers 16 residues. The CDR3 sequence: CASSLTGGLNTGELFF. The CDR3 DNA follows: TGTGCCAGCAGCTTAACCGGGGGGCTGAACACCGGGGAGCTGTTTTTT.

The V gene is TRBV5-4, the J gene TRBJ2-7; 8 bases fit TRBD2. The germline V gene has CDR1 SGHNT and CDR2 YYREEE (reference sequence). J was trimmed by 2 bases and V by 3 bases; bases with no gene match: 7. There are 15 residues in the CDR3. CDR3 nucleotides: TGTGCCAGCAGCTACGGACTAGCTGAGACCTACGAGCAGTACTTC. Translation gives CASSYGLAETYEQYF.

The chain recombines TRBV6-1 with TRBJ1-4, with 7 nucleotides matching TRBD1. The CDR3 is 12 amino acids. With 6 bases clipped from V and 10 bases from J, the junction kept 5 bases outside the gene matches. Germline lookup yields CDR1 MNHNS and CDR2 SASEGT. The CDR3 reads CASSPNRGKLFF. CDR3 coding DNA: TGTGCCAGCAGCCCAAACAGGGGAAAACTGTTTTTT.

The count of this clone is one. The V and J genes are TRBV29-1 and TRBJ1-1, with a weak D call TRBD1 (6 bases). The CDR3 has 14 residues. Germline assignment: CDR1 SQVTM and CDR2 ANQGSEA. Deletions cut 3 bases from V and 1 base from J, with 12 bases between. CDR3 DNA: TGCAGCGTTGAGACGACAGGCCAGAACACTGAAGCTTTCTTT. Its protein is CSVETTGQNTEAFF.

The CDR3 sequence: CASSAETGSKNIQYF. The CDR3 DNA reads TGTGCCAGCAGCGCTGAAACAGGGTCCAAAAACATTCAGTACTTC. The V and J genes are TRBV9 and TRBJ2-4; possible D gene TRBD1, 6 bases. V was pared by 3 bases and J by 2 bases, with 12 bases between. Germline assignment: CDR1 SGDLS and CDR2 YYNGEE. This CDR3 is built from 15 residues. The full variable domain, its missing parts supplied by reference TRBV9 and TRBJ2-4, is DSGVTQTPKHLITATGQRVTLRCSPRSGDLSVYWYQQSLDQGLQFLIQYYNGEERAKGNILERFSAQQFPDLHSELNLSSLELGDSALYFCASSAETGSKNIQYFGAGTRLSVL.

This sequence joins TRBV11-1 and TRBJ2-5; no firm D call. The CDR3 runs to 14 residues. Germline V gene lookup returns CDR1 SGHAT and CDR2 FQDESV (reference sequence). Trimming removed 1 base at V and 0 bases at J, with 6 bases between. The CDR3 reads CASSLGRDQETQYF. For the CDR3, the DNA is TGTGCCAGCAGCTTAGGACGGGACCAAGAGACCCAGTACTTC.

Details on this clone: The same CDR3 is also encoded by other DNA sequences in this sample. V is TRBV7-3 and J is TRBJ2-1; 15 positions agree with TRBD2. The V gene's germline CDR1 is SGHTA and CDR2 FQGTGA. After removal of 5 bases from V and 7 bases from J, the junction contained 3 bases not matched to a gene. This CDR3 spans 15 amino acids. In nucleotides, the CDR3 is TGTGCCAGCAGCCTTGGGACTAGCGGGGGGAATGAGCAGTTCTTC. Translation: CASSLGTSGGNEQFF.

The rearrangement joins TRBV7-2 to TRBJ2-2; D unresolved. V shed 7 bases and J shed 12 bases, with 18 bases lying between them. CDR1 SGHTA and CDR2 FQGNSA come from the germline V gene. CDR3 length: 13 amino acids. The CDR3 DNA reads as TGTGCCAGCACCCTTAGAGGATCGGAGAAGCTGTTTTTT. Residues: CASTLRGSEKLFF.

The chain is built from TRBV19 and TRBJ2-2; 7 positions agree with TRBD2. J gave up 1 base and V 7 bases, and 6 bases lay outside the gene matches. CDR1 and CDR2 (germline): LNHDA, SQIVND (reference sequence). The CDR3 has 15 residues. CDR3 coding DNA: TGTGCCAGTACCCGGGGCGGGGGGAACACCGGGGAGCTGTTTTTT. Protein: CASTRGGGNTGELFF.

The V and J genes are TRBV9 and TRBJ2-1, with 8 bases matching TRBD1. CDR3 size: 14 residues. V dropped 3 bases and J dropped 10; count of bases not matched to a gene: 9. Per germline, CDR1 SGDLS and CDR2 YYNGEE. As DNA, the CDR3 is TGTGCCAGCAGCGCGTTACCACAGGGGGAAGAGCAGTTCTTC. Amino acid sequence: CASSALPQGEEQFF.

The chain is built from TRBV5-1 and TRBJ2-4, with a weak D call TRBD1 (5 bases). Per the germline V gene, CDR1 is SGHRS and CDR2 is YFSETQ. Trimming left V 4 bases short and J 8 bases short, with 16 bases between. The CDR3 has 14 amino acids. CDR3 bases: TGCGCCAGCAGCCCAGGGTCCACGGCGGACATTCAGTACTTC. Translating it yields CASSPGSTADIQYF.

This clone was counted at least ten times. The V and J genes are TRBV5-6 and TRBJ2-3; 11 bases line up with TRBD1. CDR3 length: 16 residues. V was clipped by 4 bases and J by 6 bases; unmatched bases: 10. The germline V gene encodes CDR1 SGHDT and CDR2 YYEEEE. The chain's CDR3 is CASSIGQGAPGDTQYF. Here the CDR3 DNA reads TGTGCCAGCAGCATAGGACAGGGGGCCCCTGGGGATACGCAGTATTTT. The full variable domain, rest sourced from reference TRBV5-6 and TRBJ2-3, is DAGVTQSPTHLIKTRGQQVTLRCSPKSGHDTVSWYQQALGQGPQFIFQYYEEEERQRGNFPDRFSGHQFPNYSSELNVNALLLGDSALYLCASSIGQGAPGDTQYFGPGTRLTVL.

The chain employs TRBV7-3 and TRBJ2-1, with 7 positions matching TRBD2. The CDR3 consists of 19 residues. Germline lookup yields CDR1 SGHTA and CDR2 FQGTGA. V dropped 4 bases and J dropped 10; count of bases not matched to a gene: 25. Here the CDR3 DNA reads TGTGCCAGCAGCTCAGGGACGGTACCGGGACTAATAGGGTGGGGGGAGCAGTTCTTC. Encoded protein: CASSSGTVPGLIGWGEQFF.

V and J are TRBV7-9 and TRBJ1-2; D is ambiguous. This CDR3 comprises 12 residues. Looked up from germline, CDR1 is SEHNR and CDR2 is FQNEAQ (reference sequence). Deletions cut 5 bases from V and 8 bases from J, with 12 bases between. CDR3 sequence (DNA): TGTGCCAGCAGCCAGGAAACTTGGGGCTACACCTTC. Translated, it gives CASSQETWGYTF.

This sequence joins TRBV6-6 and TRBJ2-1; 10 nucleotides align to TRBD2. The ends lost 6 bases at V and 7 bases at J; junction bases unmatched: 9. Germline assignment: CDR1 MNHNY and CDR2 SVGAGI (reference sequence). The length of the CDR3 is 15 residues. The CDR3 DNA sequence: TGTGCCAGCAGCCCCGGGACTAGCGAAAGAAATGAGCAGTTCTTC. It translates to CASSPGTSERNEQFF.

The chain is built from TRBV7-2 and TRBJ2-2; 14 bases fit TRBD2. J was trimmed by 6 bases and V by 4 bases; bases with no gene match: 4. Germline values: CDR1 SGHTA, CDR2 FQGNSA. CDR3 length: 16 amino acids. CDR3 residues: CASSWGLAGAAGELFF. Written as DNA, the CDR3 is TGTGCCAGCAGCTGGGGACTAGCGGGAGCGGCCGGGGAGCTGTTTTTT.

The chain joins TRBV7-2 to TRBJ2-7; possibly TRBD2 for D (6 bases). CDR3 size: 13 residues. V lost 2 bases to trimming and J lost 6 bases, with 11 bases between them. Germline V CDR1 and CDR2: SGHTA, FQGNSA. CDR3 DNA: TGTGCCAGCAGCTTACGGGAGTCCCTCGAGCAGTACTTC. This codes for CASSLRESLEQYF.